These T cell receptor beta chains were read from a single sample in a study of read filtering for tumor transcriptome and immune sequencing. MiXCR, applied by TCRdb to the reads, yields one record per CDR3 protein. The sample yields about 130,000 distinct CDR3 sequences, roughly an eighth seen once. Material: a population of CD138-negative cells sorted from bone marrow. Receptors were obtained from a donor at least 40 years old with multiple myeloma. The CDR3 runs from the conserved cysteine through the conserved F or W. Size is stated for part of the rows, as once, few or many counts, or as a class when the clone is expanded.

V gene	J gene	clone size	CDR3 protein
TRBV12-3/TRBV12-4	TRBJ2-3	many	CASSTDRGDTQYF
TRBV5-1	TRBJ2-1	many	CASSLDRAREQFF
TRBV3-1	TRBJ2-7	few	CASSNRDTAYEQYF
TRBV25-1	TRBJ2-5	-	CASSEWGGGGETQYF
TRBV18	TRBJ1-4	many	CASSPGQGLEKLFF
TRBV10-3	TRBJ2-3	many	CAISHRAGGLTSTDTQYF
TRBV7-9	TRBJ1-1	-	CASSLGFGRHEAFF
TRBV24-1	TRBJ1-5	many	CATSDPGAGNQPQHF
TRBV6-2/TRBV6-3	TRBJ2-5	many	CASTSPAKETQYF
TRBV7-3	TRBJ2-7	-	CASSPTQGEQYF
TRBV11-3	TRBJ2-3	-	CASILIGGSTDTQYF
TRBV4-3	TRBJ2-1	-	CASSQELAGVYNEQFF
TRBV4-2	TRBJ2-4	-	CASSQEVWEGGIQYF
TRBV2	TRBJ2-1	many	CASRKGLAGDEQFF
TRBV27	TRBJ2-7	many	CASSGTGTYEQYF
TRBV29-1	TRBJ2-2	few	CSVVGTGVTGELFF
TRBV6-6	TRBJ1-5	many	CASSPFINLGDNQPQHF
TRBV7-9	TRBJ1-4	many	CASSPNGWEKLFF
TRBV12-3/TRBV12-4	TRBJ2-1	few	CASTPDGYNEQSF
TRBV19	TRBJ2-1	many	CASQAQQSSYNEQFF
TRBV25-1	TRBJ1-5	many	CASSELTGGQPQHF
TRBV7-9	TRBJ2-1	many	CASNNPALFDNEQFF
TRBV2	TRBJ2-7	many	CASSGRERTYEQYF
TRBV6-2/TRBV6-3	TRBJ2-1	many	CASSYLPTSGSSTFF
TRBV15	TRBJ1-1	many	CATSLLGTGDTEAFF
TRBV20-1	TRBJ2-1	many	CSAIRDEQFF
TRBV3-1	TRBJ2-7	many	CASSPRGGAEQYF
TRBV29-1	TRBJ2-2	many	CSSTGTDNTGELFF
TRBV5-5	TRBJ2-7	-	CVSSSTSGGEQYF
TRBV20-1	TRBJ2-7	many	CSAVLAGTGEQYF
TRBV10-3	TRBJ2-7	few	CAISGSASAAYEQYF
TRBV18	TRBJ1-1	many	CASSPGQLNTEAFF